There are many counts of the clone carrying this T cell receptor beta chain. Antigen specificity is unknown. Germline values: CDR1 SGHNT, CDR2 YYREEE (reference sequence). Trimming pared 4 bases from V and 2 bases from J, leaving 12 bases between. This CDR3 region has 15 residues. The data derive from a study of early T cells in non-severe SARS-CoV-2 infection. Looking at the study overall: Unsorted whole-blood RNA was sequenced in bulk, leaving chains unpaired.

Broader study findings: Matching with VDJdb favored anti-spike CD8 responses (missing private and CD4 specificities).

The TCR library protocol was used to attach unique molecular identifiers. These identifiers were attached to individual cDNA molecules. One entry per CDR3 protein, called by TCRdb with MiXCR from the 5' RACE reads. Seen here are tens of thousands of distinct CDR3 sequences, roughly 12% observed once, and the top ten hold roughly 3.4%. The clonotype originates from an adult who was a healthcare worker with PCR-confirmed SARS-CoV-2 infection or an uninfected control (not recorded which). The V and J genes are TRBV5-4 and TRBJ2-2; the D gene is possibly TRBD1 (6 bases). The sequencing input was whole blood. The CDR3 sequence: CASSVKGQNTGELFF. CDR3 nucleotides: TGTGCCAGCAGCGTAAAGGGACAAAACACCGGGGAGCTGTTTTTT.